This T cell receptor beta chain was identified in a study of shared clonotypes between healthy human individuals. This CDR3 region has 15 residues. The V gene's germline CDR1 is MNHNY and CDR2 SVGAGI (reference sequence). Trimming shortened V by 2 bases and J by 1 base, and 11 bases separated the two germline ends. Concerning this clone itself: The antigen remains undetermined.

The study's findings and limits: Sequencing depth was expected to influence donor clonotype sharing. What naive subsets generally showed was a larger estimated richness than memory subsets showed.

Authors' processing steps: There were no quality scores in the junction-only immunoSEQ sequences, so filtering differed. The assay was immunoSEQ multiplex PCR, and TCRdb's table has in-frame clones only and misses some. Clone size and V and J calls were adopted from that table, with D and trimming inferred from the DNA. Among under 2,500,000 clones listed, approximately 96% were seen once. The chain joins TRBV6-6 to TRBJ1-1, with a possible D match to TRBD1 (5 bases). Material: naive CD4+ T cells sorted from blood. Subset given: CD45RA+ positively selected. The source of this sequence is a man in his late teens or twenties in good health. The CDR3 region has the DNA TGTGCCAGCAGTTACGGTCAGGGCCCGAACACTGAAGCTTTCTTT. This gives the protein CASSYGQGPNTEAFF.